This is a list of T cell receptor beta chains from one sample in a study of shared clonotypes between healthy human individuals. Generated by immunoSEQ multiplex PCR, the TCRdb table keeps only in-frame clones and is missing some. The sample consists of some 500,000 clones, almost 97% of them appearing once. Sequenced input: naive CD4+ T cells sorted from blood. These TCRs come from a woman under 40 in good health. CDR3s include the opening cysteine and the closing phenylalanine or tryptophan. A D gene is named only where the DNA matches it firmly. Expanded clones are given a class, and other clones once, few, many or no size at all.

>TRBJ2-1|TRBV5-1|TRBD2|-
CASSSGLAVNEQFF
TGCGCCAGCAGCTCGGGACTAGCCGTCAATGAGCAGTTCTTC
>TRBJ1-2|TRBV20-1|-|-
CSAGAGGYTF
TGCAGTGCCGGAGCGGGGGGCTACACCTTC
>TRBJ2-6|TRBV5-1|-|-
CASRSGSSGANVLTF
TGCGCCAGCAGGAGCGGTAGCTCTGGGGCCAACGTCCTGACTTTC
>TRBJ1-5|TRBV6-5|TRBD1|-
CASSHGQGHNQPQHF
TGTGCCAGCAGTCACGGACAGGGACACAATCAGCCCCAGCATTTT
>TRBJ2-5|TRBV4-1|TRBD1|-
CASSHGDRGLETQYF
TGCGCCAGCAGCCATGGGGACAGGGGGTTGGAGACCCAGTACTTC
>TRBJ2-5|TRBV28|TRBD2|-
CASSSGLAGGETQYF
TGTGCCAGCAGTTCAGGACTAGCGGGGGGAGAGACCCAGTACTTC
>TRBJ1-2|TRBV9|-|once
CASSVAARLEDYGYTF
TGTGCCAGCAGCGTAGCTGCTAGGTTAGAAGACTATGGCTACACCTTC
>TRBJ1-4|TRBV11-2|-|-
CASSLKSAGNEKLFF
TGTGCCAGCAGCTTAAAGTCGGCAGGGAATGAAAAACTGTTTTTT
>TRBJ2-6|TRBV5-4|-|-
CASSLGGSGANVLTF
TGTGCCAGCAGCTTGGGAGGCTCTGGGGCCAACGTCCTGACTTTC
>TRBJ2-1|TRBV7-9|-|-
CASSPSMGTVSSYNEQFF
TGTGCCAGCAGCCCTAGCATGGGGACGGTGAGCTCCTACAATGAGCAGTTCTTC
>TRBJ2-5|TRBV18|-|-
CASSPGSGTQETQYF
TGTGCCAGCTCACCCGGTAGCGGCACCCAAGAGACCCAGTACTTC
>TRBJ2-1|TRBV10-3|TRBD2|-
CAISGVSGSITEQFF
TGTGCCATCAGTGGGGTGAGCGGGAGTATTACTGAGCAGTTCTTC
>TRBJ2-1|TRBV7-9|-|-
CASKELYNEQFF
TGTGCCAGCAAAGAGCTCTACAATGAGCAGTTCTTC
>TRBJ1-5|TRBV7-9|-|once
CASSPEGHQPQHF
TGTGCCAGCAGTCCCGAGGGCCATCAGCCCCAGCATTTT
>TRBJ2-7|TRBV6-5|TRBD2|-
CASSYSGLAVAHEQYF
TGTGCCAGCAGTTACTCGGGACTAGCGGTAGCCCACGAGCAGTACTTC
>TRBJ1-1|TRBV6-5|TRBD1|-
CASSPGTGANTEAFF
TGTGCCAGCAGCCCTGGGACAGGGGCGAACACTGAAGCTTTCTTT
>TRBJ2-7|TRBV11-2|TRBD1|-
CASSRDRGQDEQYF
TGTGCCAGCAGCCGGGACAGGGGGCAGGACGAGCAGTACTTC
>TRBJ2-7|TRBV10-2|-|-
CASSESAFDSYEQYF
TGCGCCAGCAGTGAGTCTGCGTTTGACTCCTACGAGCAGTACTTC
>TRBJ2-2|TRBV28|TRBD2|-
CASSLWRLAGGPGELFF
TGTGCCAGCAGTTTATGGCGTCTAGCGGGAGGTCCCGGGGAGCTGTTTTTT
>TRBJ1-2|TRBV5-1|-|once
CASSYTGSGSYGYTF
TGCGCCAGCAGCTATACAGGGTCAGGTAGCTATGGCTACACCTTC
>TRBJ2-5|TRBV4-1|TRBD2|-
CASSQEGTSGQETQYF
TGCGCCAGCAGCCAAGAAGGGACTAGCGGACAAGAGACCCAGTACTTC
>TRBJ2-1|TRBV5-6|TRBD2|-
CASSQTSGRPRDGNEQFF
TGTGCCAGCAGCCAGACTAGCGGGAGGCCCCGTGATGGGAATGAGCAGTTCTTC
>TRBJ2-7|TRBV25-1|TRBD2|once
CASSDPGLAVYEQYF
TGTGCCAGCAGTGATCCGGGACTAGCAGTCTACGAGCAGTACTTC
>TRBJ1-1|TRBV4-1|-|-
CASSQDGRRTEAFF
TGCGCCAGCAGCCAAGATGGGAGGCGGACTGAAGCTTTCTTT
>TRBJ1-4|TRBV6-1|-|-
CASSRDRAERKLFF
TGTGCCAGCAGCCGGGACCGGGCCGAGAGAAAACTGTTTTTT
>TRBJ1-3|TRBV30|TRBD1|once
CAWSVRTGQGSTIYF
TGTGCCTGGAGTGTACGGACAGGGCAAGGTAGCACCATATATTTT
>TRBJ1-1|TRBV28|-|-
CASSLTGWAFF
TGTGCCAGCAGTTTAACAGGTTGGGCTTTCTTT
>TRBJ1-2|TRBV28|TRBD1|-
CASSFGDRAGGYTF
TGTGCCAGCAGTTTCGGAGACAGGGCGGGTGGCTACACCTTC
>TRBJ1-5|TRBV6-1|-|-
CASSAAFWDSNQPQHF
TGTGCCAGCAGTGCCGCGTTCTGGGATAGCAATCAGCCCCAGCATTTT
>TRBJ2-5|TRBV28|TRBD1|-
CASSSGQGDPETQYF
TGTGCCAGCAGTTCAGGACAGGGGGATCCAGAGACCCAGTACTTC
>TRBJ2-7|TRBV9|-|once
CASSGGPGSYYEQYF
TGCGCCAGCAGCGGAGGGCCCGGGAGTTATTACGAGCAGTACTTC
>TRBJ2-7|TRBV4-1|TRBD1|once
CASSQPGQGRASSGTYF
TGCGCCAGCAGCCAACCCGGACAGGGGCGCGCTTCAAGTGGGACGTACTTC
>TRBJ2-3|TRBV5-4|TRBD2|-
CASTPGLAHTVFTDTQYF
TGTGCCAGCACTCCGGGACTAGCTCATACTGTATTCACAGATACGCAGTATTTT
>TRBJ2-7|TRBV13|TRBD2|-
CASSLTSGATYEQYF
TGTGCCAGCAGCTTAACTAGCGGGGCCACCTACGAGCAGTACTTC
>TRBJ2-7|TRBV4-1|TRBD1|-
CASSHRDREYEQYF
TGCGCCAGCAGCCATCGGGACAGGGAATACGAGCAGTACTTC
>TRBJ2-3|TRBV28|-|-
CASSRTRDLVSTDTQYF
TGTGCCAGCAGTCGTACCCGGGACCTCGTTAGCACAGATACGCAGTATTTT
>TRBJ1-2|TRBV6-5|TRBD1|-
CASSSRQGHAGYTF
TGTGCCAGCAGTTCGCGACAGGGCCATGCTGGCTACACCTTC
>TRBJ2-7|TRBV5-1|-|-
CASSDLLGGRTYEQYF
TGCGCCAGCAGCGACCTACTAGGGGGGAGAACCTACGAGCAGTACTTC
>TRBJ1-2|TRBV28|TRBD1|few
CASSTGTAYGYTF
TGTGCCAGCAGTACCGGGACAGCCTATGGCTACACCTTC
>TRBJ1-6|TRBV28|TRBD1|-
CASSLPGQGNSPLHF
TGTGCCAGCAGTCTGCCGGGACAGGGCAATTCACCCCTCCACTTT
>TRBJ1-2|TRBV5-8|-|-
CASSLGRVWDYGYTF
TGTGCCAGCAGCTTGGGTCGGGTTTGGGACTATGGCTACACCTTC
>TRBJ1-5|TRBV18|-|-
CASSPDRDQPQHF
TGTGCCAGCTCCCCAGACCGGGATCAGCCCCAGCATTTT
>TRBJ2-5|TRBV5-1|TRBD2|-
CASSLEALAGGETQYF
TGCGCCAGCAGCTTGGAGGCCCTAGCGGGAGGGGAGACCCAGTACTTC
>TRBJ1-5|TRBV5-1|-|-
CARGTYPSNQPQHF
TGCGCCAGGGGGACATACCCCAGCAATCAGCCCCAGCATTTT
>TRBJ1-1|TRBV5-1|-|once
CASSQTTGTNTEAFF
TGCGCCAGCAGCCAAACTACAGGGACGAACACTGAAGCTTTCTTT
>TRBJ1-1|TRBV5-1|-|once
CASGRGLLNTEAFF
TGCGCCAGCGGTCGGGGGCTCTTGAACACTGAAGCTTTCTTT
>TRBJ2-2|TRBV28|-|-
CATKSLAGSVRAGELFF
TGTGCCACCAAGTCCCTAGCAGGGTCGGTGAGGGCCGGGGAGCTGTTTTTT
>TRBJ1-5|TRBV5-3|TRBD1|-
CARSLAPGQGLIGNQPQHF
TGTGCCAGAAGCTTGGCCCCGGGACAGGGTTTAATTGGAAATCAGCCCCAGCATTTT
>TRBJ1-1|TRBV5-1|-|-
CASSFGGSGSEAFF
TGCGCCAGCAGCTTTGGGGGCTCCGGGAGTGAAGCTTTCTTT
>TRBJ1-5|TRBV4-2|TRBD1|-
CASSQDPRTGEHQPQHF
TGTGCCAGCAGCCAAGATCCCCGGACAGGGGAACATCAGCCCCAGCATTTT
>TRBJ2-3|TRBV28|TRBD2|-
CASSIAGSMQYF
TGTGCCAGCAGCATAGCGGGAAGTATGCAGTATTTT
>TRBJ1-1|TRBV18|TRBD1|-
CASSPLGQVEAFF
TGTGCCAGCTCACCCCTGGGACAGGTTGAGGCTTTCTTT
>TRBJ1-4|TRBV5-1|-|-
CASSRSDTINEKLFF
TGCGCCAGCAGCAGATCAGACACGATTAATGAAAAACTGTTTTTT
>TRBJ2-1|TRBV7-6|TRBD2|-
CASSPSGSSYNEQFF
TGTGCCAGCAGCCCTAGCGGGAGCTCCTACAATGAGCAGTTCTTC